A selection of T cell receptor beta chains follows, all from one sample in a study of T-cell reconstitution after alpha-beta-depleted transplantation in children. TCRdb independently ran MiXCR on the PCR reads; one entry per CDR3 protein. The data contain under 750,000 distinct CDR3 sequences, 20% to 25% of them seen just once; the ten biggest clones take up around an eighth. Sequenced here: PBMCs, mostly from graft donor cells, sampled 360 days after TCRalphabeta/CD19-depleted stem cell transplant. The origin of the receptors is a boy in the first two years of life who had a stem cell transplant for acute myeloid leukemia, so the T cells may come from the graft donor. CDR3s include the opening cysteine and the closing phenylalanine or tryptophan. Fields, in order: D gene, J gene, V gene, CDR3 length, clone size, CDR3 DNA, CDR3 protein. The D gene is left open where the match is weak. Size is stated for part of the rows, as once, few or many counts, or as a class when the clone is expanded.

>-|TRBJ1-5|TRBV6-5|15|-
TGTGCCAGCAGTTCAGGGCAGGTGGGCAATCAGCCCCAGCATTTT
CASSSGQVGNQPQHF
>-|TRBJ1-6|TRBV6-5|14|many
TGTGCCAGCAGTTATGAGGGGTTCAATTCACCCCTCCACTTT
CASSYEGFNSPLHF
>-|TRBJ2-2|TRBV11-2|14|many
TGTGCCAGCAGCTTAGTGGAATACACCGGGGAGCTGTTTTTT
CASSLVEYTGELFF
>-|TRBJ2-1|TRBV20-1|15|few
TGCAGTGCTAGCCAGGGGCTGAGCTCCTACAATGAGCAGTTCTTC
CSASQGLSSYNEQFF
>TRBD1|TRBJ2-7|TRBV30|14|few
TGTGCCTGGAGTGCAGGGACAGGGTCGGGCGAGCAGTACTTC
CAWSAGTGSGEQYF
>-|TRBJ2-6|TRBV21-1|19|few
TGTGCCAGCAGCAAAAACCATGGGGTTAGGGCCTCTGGGGCCAACGTCCTGACTTTC
CASSKNHGVRASGANVLTF
>-|TRBJ1-4|TRBV15|13|few
TGTGCCACCAGCGAGTTTAACGATGAAAAACTGTTTTTT
CATSEFNDEKLFF
>-|TRBJ2-2|TRBV28|13|many
TGTGCCAGCAGTTGGGTTCACACCGGGGAGCTGTTTTTT
CASSWVHTGELFF
>-|TRBJ2-3|TRBV20-1|14|many
TGCAGTGCTAGGGGTACGGGGGCCACAGATACGCAGTATTTT
CSARGTGATDTQYF
>-|TRBJ2-6|TRBV29-1|18|many
TGCAGCGTTGTTGCCCGGGACCGGACTCTCCCTGGGGCCAACGTCCTGACTTTC
CSVVARDRTLPGANVLTF
>TRBD1|TRBJ2-3|TRBV9|16|few
TGTGCCAGCAGCGGACCCCGGGACAGGGGGCCTGATACGCAGTATTTT
CASSGPRDRGPDTQYF
>-|TRBJ2-3|TRBV7-8|16|-
TGTGCCAGCAGCTTAGATGCGTTCTCCCGCACAGATACGCAGTATTTT
CASSLDAFSRTDTQYF
>-|TRBJ2-3|TRBV11-2|11|many
TGTGCCAGCAGCCCCCCAGATACGCAGTATTTT
CASSPPDTQYF
>-|TRBJ2-7|TRBV5-5|13|-
TGTGCCAGCAGCCCCCGGGCATTGGCCAGCCAGTACTTC
CASSPRALASQYF
>-|TRBJ1-1|TRBV6-1|16|-
TGTGCCAGCAGTCGCATGCCGAGACGCCCGAACACTGAAGCTTTCTTT
CASSRMPRRPNTEAFF
>-|TRBJ2-1|TRBV2|14|few
TGTGCCAGCAGGGACACCGGCGTAGTCAATGAGCAGTTCTTC
CASRDTGVVNEQFF
>-|TRBJ2-2|TRBV19|11|-
TGTGCCAGTAGGGCAGGCGGGGAGCTGTTTTTT
CASRAGGELFF
>-|TRBJ2-2|TRBV19|15|few
TGTGCCAGTAGGAATGGACAAATTAACACCGGGGAGCTGTTTTTT
CASRNGQINTGELFF
>TRBD2|TRBJ2-5|TRBV15|14|many
TGTGCCACCAGCAGGGGGACTAGCGCAGAGACCCAGTACTTC
CATSRGTSAETQYF
>-|TRBJ1-2|TRBV6-1|15|-
TGTGCCAGCACTACCGCGGTGGACTCTAACTATGGCTACACCTTC
CASTTAVDSNYGYTF